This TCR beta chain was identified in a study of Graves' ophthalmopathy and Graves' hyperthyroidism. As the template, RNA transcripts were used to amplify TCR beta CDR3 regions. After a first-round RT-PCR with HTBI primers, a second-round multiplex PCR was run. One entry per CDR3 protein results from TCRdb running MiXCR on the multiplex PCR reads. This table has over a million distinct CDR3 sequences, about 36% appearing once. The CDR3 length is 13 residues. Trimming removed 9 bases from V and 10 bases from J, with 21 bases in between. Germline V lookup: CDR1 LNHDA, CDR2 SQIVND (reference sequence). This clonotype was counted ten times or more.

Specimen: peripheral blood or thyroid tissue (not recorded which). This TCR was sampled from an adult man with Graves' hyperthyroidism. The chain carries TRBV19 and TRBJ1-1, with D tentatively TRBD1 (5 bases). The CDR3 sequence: CASRGGTRRVAFF. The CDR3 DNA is TGTGCCAGCCGCGGGGGGACGCGGCGTGTAGCTTTCTTT.